The 24 T cell receptor beta chains in this list originate from one sample, sequenced in a study of graft-versus-host responses after intestinal transplantation. Assay: immunoSEQ multiplex PCR; the TCRdb copy retains only in-frame clones and omits some. The profile covers more than 55,000 clones, with roughly 89% appearing a single time and 1.6% taken by the ten largest. The input for sequencing was PBMCs, taken 26 days after transplant. The receptors originated from a human patient who received an intestinal transplant, so some T cells may come from the graft donor.

This clone was counted once. This CDR3 is CASSQLVTGGGDIQYF. The CDR3 nucleotides are TGTGCCAGCAGCCAACTGGTGACAGGGGGTGGTGACATTCAGTACTTC. The chain employs TRBV14 and TRBJ2-4, with 9 bases that match TRBD1. Germline V gene lookup returns CDR1 SGHDN and CDR2 FVKESK. This CDR3 is 16 amino acids long. V trimming: 2 bases; J trimming: 8 bases; junction bases outside the gene matches: 10.

This clone has only a few counts. The rearrangement uses TRBV6-4 and TRBJ1-6; D might be TRBD1 (5 bases). This CDR3 has 13 residues. Germline assignment: CDR1 MRHNA and CDR2 SNTAGT. Trimming stripped 5 bases from V and 7 bases from J, with 9 bases between. The DNA for the CDR3 is TGTGCCAGCAGTCAGTCAGGGAATTCACCCCTCCACTTT. Its translation is CASSQSGNSPLHF.

This clone was recorded only once. The gene calls are TRBV27 and TRBJ2-1, with a weak D call TRBD1 (5 bases). Germline CDR1 is MNHEY and CDR2 is SMNVEV (reference sequence). V was pared by 7 bases and J by 12 bases, with 16 bases between. CDR3 length equals 12 residues. The CDR3 nucleotides are TGTGCCAGCACCTCAGGGTCTAACGGGCAGTTCTTC. Amino acids: CASTSGSNGQFF.

The chain employs TRBV27 and TRBJ2-3; 9 bases fit TRBD2. The CDR3 covers 18 residues. After removal of 1 base from V and 2 bases from J, the junction contained 10 bases not matched to a gene. Germline-derived CDR1 and CDR2 are MNHEY and SMNVEV (reference sequence). The CDR3 loop is CASSLFDRRTSDTDTQYF. The CDR3 nucleotides read TGTGCCAGCAGTTTATTCGATCGCCGGACTAGCGACACAGATACGCAGTATTTT.

V and J are TRBV11-2 and TRBJ1-1, with no clear D. Trimming took 4 bases from V and 3 from J, leaving 9 bases between them. Germline assignment: CDR1 SGHAT and CDR2 FQNNGV. The CDR3 is 13 residues long. In DNA, the CDR3 is TGTGCCAGCAGCTCTAATCGTGACACTGAAGCTTTCTTT. Amino acid sequence: CASSSNRDTEAFF.

This chain connects TRBV6-5 to TRBJ1-3; 8 positions agree with TRBD1. With 10 bases clipped from V and 0 bases from J, the junction kept 5 bases outside the gene matches. The CDR3 spans 14 residues. Germline V gene sequence: CDR1 MNHEY, CDR2 SVGAGI. In DNA, the CDR3 is TGTGCCACATCCCAGGGGGCCTCTGGAAACACCATATATTTT. As protein: CATSQGASGNTIYF.

This sequence joins TRBV4-3 and TRBJ2-1; 11 bases fit TRBD2. The junction had 7 bases not matched to a gene; V was cut back by 0 bases and J by 9 bases. The germline V gene has CDR1 LGHNA and CDR2 YSLEER. The CDR3 consists of 16 residues. This CDR3 is CASSQEVAGGPREQFF. The CDR3 DNA reads as TGCGCCAGCAGCCAAGAGGTAGCGGGGGGGCCTCGTGAGCAGTTCTTC.

V gene TRBV5-1 combines with J gene TRBJ2-3, with D uncertain. The ends were cut back, 0 bases at V and 2 bases at J, with 10 bases in the middle. The CDR3 has 15 amino acids. Germline V gives CDR1 SGHRS, CDR2 YFSETQ. The CDR3 region has the DNA TGCGCCAGCAGCTTGGACCTAGAGGACACAGATACGCAGTATTTT. Translated, it gives CASSLDLEDTDTQYF.

The chain couples TRBV7-9 to TRBJ2-7; 9 bases are shared with TRBD2. The CDR3 runs to 13 residues. V lost 4 bases and J lost 3; bases outside the gene matches: 1. Germline V lookup: CDR1 SEHNR, CDR2 FQNEAQ (reference sequence). In nucleotides, the CDR3 is TGTGCCAGCAGCTCTAGCGGGAACTACGAGCAGTACTTC. Its protein is CASSSSGNYEQYF.

This CDR3 is CASSQGRDTQYF. The CDR3 DNA sequence: TGTGCCAGCAGTCAAGGCAGGGATACGCAGTATTTT. The rearrangement uses TRBV28 and TRBJ2-3; no firm D call. The germline V gene encodes CDR1 MDHEN and CDR2 SYDVKM. The V end lost 5 bases, the J end lost 6 bases, and 9 bases lay between the germline ends. The CDR3 is 12 residues long.

The chain links TRBV2 to TRBJ2-1; 10 nucleotides align to TRBD2. The length of the CDR3 is 13 residues. The germline CDR1 and CDR2 sequences are SNHLY and FYNNEI. The V and J ends lost 6 bases and 8 bases, in that order; junction bases with no gene match: 4. DNA for the CDR3: TGTGCCAGCAGAGCTAGCGGGGGTCATGAGCAGTTCTTC. Protein product: CASRASGGHEQFF.

A remark on this clone: At one of its ends the junction is not consistent with the germline gene, which may arise from a read error. The chain combines TRBV2 with TRBJ1-1; TRBD1 is a possible D gene (6 bases). This CDR3 has 12 amino acids. Germline lookup yields CDR1 SNHLY and CDR2 FYNNEI. CDR3 protein: CASSEIGQHLSF. CDR3 bases: TGTGCCAGCAGTGAAATCGGACAGCACCTCTCTTTT.

This chain links TRBV15 with TRBJ2-7, with D possibly matching TRBD2 (6 bases). The CDR3 is 16 amino acids. V lost 0 bases, J lost 1 base, and 13 bases lay in between. The germline V gene has CDR1 LNHNV and CDR2 YYDKDF (reference sequence). CDR3 sequence reads: CATSRDLGGYSYEQYF. The DNA for the CDR3 is TGTGCCACCAGCAGAGATCTCGGAGGGTATTCCTACGAGCAGTACTTC.

The chain is built from TRBV28 and TRBJ1-5; 7 bases agree with TRBD1. Per the germline V gene, CDR1 is MDHEN and CDR2 is SYDVKM. This CDR3 has 14 residues. The J segment lost 3 bases and the V segment lost 6 bases, leaving 5 bases of the junction unmatched. The CDR3 spells CASSLGQLNQPQHF. In DNA, the CDR3 is TGTGCCAGCAGCCTGGGACAGCTCAATCAGCCCCAGCATTTT.

The rearrangement uses TRBV9 and TRBJ2-3, with D uncertain. The CDR3 consists of 13 residues. The V and J ends lost 0 bases and 4 bases respectively, with 6 bases between them. Germline assignment: CDR1 SGDLS and CDR2 YYNGEE. In nucleotides, the CDR3 is TGTGCCAGCAGCGTAGTGACATCAGATACGCAGTATTTT. As protein: CASSVVTSDTQYF.

The CDR3 region has the DNA TGTGCCAGCAGTGCAGGGTGGAATGAGCAGTTCTTC. Protein sequence: CASSAGWNEQFF. The V gene is TRBV28, the J gene TRBJ2-1, with D possibly matching TRBD1 (5 bases). Trimming removed 5 bases from V and 7 bases from J, with 9 bases in between. The CDR3 extends over 12 amino acids. The germline gives CDR1 MDHEN, CDR2 SYDVKM.

The V call is TRBV6-1, the J call TRBJ2-7, with D hard to call. With 2 bases removed from V and 3 bases from J, the gap between germline ends came to 14 bases. CDR3 length equals 15 residues. Germline V gives CDR1 MNHNS, CDR2 SASEGT. The CDR3 here is CASSESPSSGYEQYF. CDR3 in DNA: TGTGCCAGCAGTGAATCACCATCCTCGGGCTACGAGCAGTACTTC.

The gene calls are TRBV5-6 and TRBJ2-7, with D unclear. Trimming cost V 1 base and J 2 bases, with 7 bases left between them. The germline V gene has CDR1 SGHDT and CDR2 YYEEEE. This CDR3 has 13 amino acids. The CDR3 DNA reads as TGTGCCAGCAGCTTGAAGGTAGCCTACGAGCAGTACGTC. Protein product: CASSLKVAYEQYV.

V usage is TRBV15 and J usage is TRBJ2-7; the D gene is possibly TRBD2 (5 bases). V lost 1 base to trimming and J lost 6 bases, with 10 bases between them. The CDR3 runs 13 residues. CDR1 and CDR2 from the germline V gene are LNHNV and YYDKDF (reference sequence). The CDR3 is CATSRAGLAEQYF. CDR3 coding DNA: TGTGCCACCAGCAGAGCCGGACTCGCCGAGCAGTACTTC.

The gene calls are TRBV5-6 and TRBJ2-7; TRBD2 agrees at 7 bases. This CDR3 contains 16 residues. Germline trimming cut 0 bases from V and 2 bases from J; bases unmatched to any gene: 8. Germline V gene lookup returns CDR1 SGHDT and CDR2 YYEEEE. CDR3 amino acids: CASSLAGRGEAYEQYF. The DNA of the CDR3 is TGTGCCAGCAGCTTGGCAGGTCGGGGGGAAGCCTACGAGCAGTACTTC. The full variable domain, its missing parts supplied by reference TRBV5-6 and TRBJ2-7, is DAGVTQSPTHLIKTRGQQVTLRCSPKSGHDTVSWYQQALGQGPQFIFQYYEEEERQRGNFPDRFSGHQFPNYSSELNVNALLLGDSALYLCASSLAGRGEAYEQYFGPGTRLTVT.

This clone occurred once. The chain couples TRBV2 to TRBJ2-7; tentative D call: TRBD2 (5 bases). V dropped 8 bases and J dropped 0 bases, with 17 bases sitting between them. This CDR3 spans 15 amino acids. Germline-derived CDR1 and CDR2 are SNHLY and FYNNEI. The CDR3 reads CASSGGRSSSYEQYV. The DNA of the CDR3 is TGTGCCAGCTCCGGAGGCAGGTCGAGCTCCTACGAGCAGTACGTC.

The chain carries TRBV2 and TRBJ1-4; D is perhaps TRBD1 (6 bases). This CDR3 has 16 residues. Germline CDR1 SNHLY, CDR2 FYNNEI. The V and J ends lost 7 bases and 4 bases respectively, with 19 bases between them. The CDR3: CASKGDWGQSNEKLFF. Here the CDR3 DNA reads TGTGCCAGCAAAGGTGATTGGGGACAAAGTAATGAAAAACTGTTTTTT.

This clone was recorded only once. The chain joins TRBV5-1 to TRBJ2-3; a possible D gene is TRBD2 (6 bases). The CDR3 covers 16 residues. Trimming left V 0 bases short and J 0 bases short, with 11 bases between. CDR1 is SGHRS and CDR2 is YFSETQ in the germline V gene. CDR3 DNA sequence: TGCGCCAGCAGCTTGGGGGGGAGGACTAGCACAGATACGCAGTATTTT. Its translation: CASSLGGRTSTDTQYF. Drawing the rest from reference TRBV5-1 and TRBJ2-3, the complete variable domain is KAGVTQTPRYLIKTRGQQVTLSCSPISGHRSVSWYQQTPGQGLQFLFEYFSETQRNKGNFPGRFSGRQFSNSRSEMNVSTLELGDSALYLCASSLGGRTSTDTQYFGPGTRLTVL.

The chain carries TRBV21-1 and TRBJ1-5; TRBD1 reflects the table's D call only, with no check against the DNA. TRBV21-1 corresponds to a pseudogene. The length of the CDR3 is 17 residues. CDR3: CASSKEGALVTTQPQHF. In DNA, the CDR3 is TGTGCCAGCAGCAAAGAGGGGGCCCTGGTCACCACTCAGCCCCAGCATTTT.